The 20 T cell receptor beta chains listed next were all sequenced from one sample in a study of blood T cell repertoires in COVID-19 (dated by TCRdb to 2018 to 2020). Library construction relied on the immunoSEQ multiplex PCR assay. Not all clones reach the TCRdb copy of this immuneACCESS table, which keeps in-frame sequences only. Checked studies attribute under half of the gap to unresolved V genes and leave the rest unexplained. The table for this sample lists roughly 190,000 clones; approximately 90% of them were counted only once. In total, the top ten clones hold 20% to 25% of the sample. The sequencing sample was made of PBMCs or T cells enriched from blood (not recorded which). The source of these receptors is a woman aged 40 to 49 in a cohort exposed to, infected with or recovered from COVID-19 (not recorded which).

The chain uses TRBV5-1 and TRBJ1-2; D is ambiguous. This CDR3 comprises 14 residues. Trimming removed 0 bases from V and 4 bases from J, with 10 bases in between. Germline CDR1 SGHRS, CDR2 YFSETQ. CDR3 region: CASSLVAGSYGYTF. The CDR3 coding sequence is TGCGCCAGCAGCTTGGTCGCAGGAAGCTATGGCTACACCTTC.

The chain couples TRBV15 to TRBJ2-2; 8 nucleotides line up with TRBD1. Germline V gene lookup returns CDR1 LNHNV and CDR2 YYDKDF (reference sequence). Losses at the gene ends were 1 base for V and 8 bases for J; bases not matched to a gene: 6. This CDR3 has 15 residues. The CDR3 region is CATSRVTGGKGELFF. CDR3 in DNA: TGTGCCACCAGCAGAGTCACAGGGGGGAAAGGGGAGCTGTTTTTT.

The genes are TRBV2 and TRBJ2-7; D not resolved. Trimming took 6 bases from V and 4 from J, leaving 10 bases between them. CDR1 is SNHLY, CDR2 FYNNEI, per germline. The CDR3 length is 12 residues. CDR3 nucleotides: TGTGCCAGCAGGCAAACAGAGTACGAGCAGTACTTC. Amino acids: CASRQTEYEQYF.

This sequence joins TRBV27 and TRBJ2-6, with D unclear. This CDR3 region has 15 residues. Germline V lookup: CDR1 MNHEY, CDR2 SMNVEV (reference sequence). V lost 4 bases to trimming and J lost 1 base, with 8 bases between them. The CDR3 sequence: CASSSTVSGANVLTF. The CDR3 nucleotides are TGTGCCAGCAGTTCCACAGTATCTGGGGCCAACGTCCTGACTTTC.

The chain couples TRBV4-2 to TRBJ2-3, with D uncertain. Trimming left V 0 bases short and J 2 bases short, with 9 bases between. Germline-derived CDR1 and CDR2 are LGHNA and YNFKEQ. This CDR3 spans 15 amino acids. CDR3 sequence: CASSQDRRLTDTQYF. The CDR3 nucleotides read TGTGCCAGCAGCCAAGATAGGCGACTCACAGATACGCAGTATTTT.

The CDR3 here is CSASPRGGYGYTF. CDR3 nucleotide sequence: TGCAGTGCTAGTCCCCGGGGAGGCTATGGCTACACCTTC. This chain joins TRBV20-1 and TRBJ1-2; D call uncertain. The V gene's germline CDR1 is DFQATT and CDR2 SNEGSKA (reference sequence). V lost 3 bases, J lost 4 bases, and 12 bases lay in between. The CDR3 has 13 amino acids.

The rearrangement uses TRBV4-1 and TRBJ2-7; TRBD1 aligns across 9 bases. V lost 4 bases, J lost 1 base, and 5 bases stayed unmatched. Looked up from germline, CDR1 is MGHRA and CDR2 is YSYEKL. The CDR3 runs 15 residues. CDR3: CASSLTGTGSYEQYF. The CDR3 DNA reads TGCGCCAGCAGCCTCACCGGGACAGGGTCCTACGAGCAGTACTTC.

V gene TRBV19 combines with J gene TRBJ1-1; 11 bases match TRBD1. The CDR3 length is 14 residues. Per germline, CDR1 LNHDA and CDR2 SQIVND (reference sequence). The V segment lost 4 bases and the J segment 5 bases; nucleotides outside the gene matches: 3. In nucleotides, the CDR3 is TGTGCCAGTAGTAGTGGGACAGGGGGGACTGAAGCTTTCTTT. The encoded protein is CASSSGTGGTEAFF.

This clone has a count of ten or more. DNA of the CDR3: TGTGCCAGCAGCGGCCGAGGGATCGCGAACACCGGGGAGCTGTTTTTT. The encoded protein is CASSGRGIANTGELFF. This sequence joins TRBV7-2 and TRBJ2-2, with a possible D match to TRBD2 (5 bases). The CDR3 runs 16 residues. Germline CDR1 reads SGHTA; CDR2 reads FQGNSA. V was clipped by 5 bases and J by 0 bases, with 13 bases between them.

The chain joins TRBV6-1 to TRBJ2-1, with a possible D match to TRBD1 (6 bases). Deletions cut 2 bases from V and 1 base from J, with 6 bases between. Germline-derived CDR1 and CDR2 are MNHNS and SASEGT. CDR3 length: 14 residues. The CDR3 coding sequence is TGTGCCAGCAGTGAAACAGGGTCCTACAATGAGCAGTTCTTC. Translation gives CASSETGSYNEQFF.

CDR3 amino acids: CASSLGDPGNTIYF. CDR3 sequence (DNA): TGTGCCAGCAGCTTAGGAGATCCTGGAAACACCATATATTTT. The chain couples TRBV7-9 to TRBJ1-3; D remains ambiguous. Germline V CDR1 and CDR2: SEHNR, FQNEAQ (reference sequence). Trimming pared 1 base from V and 2 bases from J, leaving 6 bases between. The CDR3 length is 14 residues.

This chain connects TRBV7-2 to TRBJ2-7; 7 bases are a match to TRBD1. Germline-derived CDR1 and CDR2 are SGHTA and FQGNSA. CDR3 length: 15 residues. Losses at the gene ends were 4 bases for V and 3 bases for J; bases not matched to a gene: 9. This chain's CDR3 is CASSSNVDRNYEQYF. CDR3 coding DNA: TGTGCCAGCAGCTCAAACGTGGACAGGAACTACGAGCAGTACTTC.

V and J are TRBV6-5 and TRBJ2-5; perhaps TRBD1 as D (5 bases). The CDR3 totals 14 residues. CDR1 is MNHEY and CDR2 is SVGAGI in the germline V gene. Deletions cut 2 bases from V and 3 bases from J, with 10 bases between. In nucleotides, the CDR3 is TGTGCCAGCAGTTACGGGGCAGCCAAAGAGACCCAGTACTTC. This translates into CASSYGAAKETQYF.

The chain links TRBV2 to TRBJ1-2, with 7 positions matching TRBD1. This CDR3 has 13 residues. V gave up 6 bases and J gave up 8 bases; unmatched junction bases: 9. Germline V gives CDR1 SNHLY, CDR2 FYNNEI. Here the CDR3 DNA reads TGTGCCAGCAGCGAGGGGGCCATAAAGGGCTACACCTTC. Encoded protein: CASSEGAIKGYTF.

V is TRBV7-6 and J is TRBJ2-5; 8 bases match TRBD1. The germline gives CDR1 SGHVS, CDR2 FNYEAQ. The trim removed 5 bases at V and 5 bases at J, leaving 4 bases unmatched. The CDR3 contains 13 residues. CDR3 DNA: TGTGCCAGCAGCCTAAGGACAGGGGAGACCCAGTACTTC. Translation: CASSLRTGETQYF.

The rearrangement joins TRBV19 to TRBJ1-4; D uncertain. Trimming removed 4 bases from V and 8 bases from J, with 11 bases in between. Germline V gene lookup returns CDR1 LNHDA and CDR2 SQIVND (reference sequence). The CDR3 has 13 amino acids. The CDR3 coding sequence is TGTGCCAGTAGTACAGGAGGGTACGAAAAACTGTTTTTT. Encoded protein: CASSTGGYEKLFF.

J is TRBJ2-2 and V is TRBV5-1; D is possibly TRBD2 (5 bases). Germline V gene data show CDR1 as SGHRS and CDR2 as YFSETQ. Trimming removed 8 bases from V and 4 bases from J, with 12 bases in between. The CDR3 length is 13 residues. CDR3 in DNA: TGCGCCAGTGGTTCGGGGAGCACCGGGGAGCTGTTTTTT. Translated, it gives CASGSGSTGELFF. Full variable domain (remainder filled in from reference TRBV5-1 and TRBJ2-2): KAGVTQTPRYLIKTRGQQVTLSCSPISGHRSVSWYQQTPGQGLQFLFEYFSETQRNKGNFPGRFSGRQFSNSRSEMNVSTLELGDSALYLCASGSGSTGELFFGEGSRLTVL.

The V and J genes are TRBV19 and TRBJ2-2, with TRBD1 matching over 9 bases. The junction had 8 bases not matched to a gene; V was cut back by 6 bases and J by 6 bases. CDR1 and CDR2 (germline): LNHDA, SQIVND (reference sequence). The CDR3 contains 15 residues. In DNA, the CDR3 is TGTGCCAGTAGCCACGGGACAGGGAGTTCCGGGGAGCTGTTTTTT. Translating it yields CASSHGTGSSGELFF.

The chain couples TRBV27 to TRBJ2-2, with D possibly TRBD2 on 5 matching bases. Looked up from germline, CDR1 is MNHEY and CDR2 is SMNVEV (reference sequence). V shed 6 bases and J shed 2 bases, with 10 bases lying between them. The CDR3 covers 14 residues. This CDR3 is CASRLRGNTGELFF. The CDR3, as DNA: TGTGCCAGCAGACTACGGGGAAACACCGGGGAGCTGTTTTTT.

The genes are TRBV2 and TRBJ1-1, with D possibly TRBD1 on 5 matching bases. The ends were cut back, 8 bases at V and 7 bases at J, with 14 bases in the middle. Germline values: CDR1 SNHLY, CDR2 FYNNEI. This CDR3 spans 12 amino acids. Here the CDR3 reads CASSRGGGEAFF. CDR3 sequence (DNA): TGTGCCAGCTCCCGGGGGGGAGGTGAAGCTTTCTTT.